Sequencing of this TCR beta chain was carried out in a study of shared clonotypes between healthy human individuals. As defined, naive CD8 cells were CD45RO-negative and positively selected for CCR7, with terminally differentiated effector memory CD45RA+ cells excluded. Per the study methods: Without quality scores, immunoSEQ junctional reads could not be filtered like full-length reads. Sequenced by immunoSEQ multiplex PCR; TCRdb stores in-frame clones only, minus some. The DNA was the basis for D and trimming; V, J and clone size are from that table. The table lists about 820,000 clones, more than 85% of them singletons. The CDR3 has 13 residues. Germline V CDR1 and CDR2: SEHNR, FQNEAQ (reference sequence). With 4 bases removed from V and 5 bases from J, the gap between germline ends came to 11 bases. As for this clone: Antigen: not known.

Findings of the study overall: Estimated clonotype richness was generally higher in naive than memory subsets. The four-donor shared clonotypes exceeded non-shared clonotypes in generation probability, with non-shared ones scoring lower. It was the few donors that limited the genetic and exposure-history diversity represented.

The sequence derives from a young man in good health. Material: naive CD8+ T cells sorted from blood. This chain uses TRBV7-9 with TRBJ2-5; D possibly corresponds to TRBD1 (6 bases). The CDR3, as DNA: TGTGCCAGCAGCTCAGGACAGTCCGAGACCCAGTACTTC. It yields the protein CASSSGQSETQYF.